This T cell receptor beta chain was recorded in a study of cytomegalovirus exposure and HLA in healthy donors. Whole-study context: Among 150 million to 200 million T cells, an earlier analysis found roughly 100 million unique TCR beta sequences.

The primer mix had 60 Vbeta and 13 Jbeta primers. Some clones are missing from TCRdb's copy, which holds only in-frame ones; the method was immunoSEQ multiplex PCR. The repertoire holds around 100,000 clones, with about 77% as singletons. The length of the CDR3 is 14 residues. Germline V gives CDR1 SGHTA, CDR2 FQGNSA. V dropped 7 bases and J dropped 2 bases, with 13 bases sitting between them. This rearrangement joins TRBV7-2 to TRBJ2-3; weak D call: TRBD2 (6 bases). This TCR was recovered from a woman aged 18-29 years in good health and CMV-seropositive. The sequenced sample consisted of PBMCs. The DNA for the CDR3 is TGTGCCAGCAAAGTCCGGGACTTCACAGATACGCAGTATTTT. It is translated as CASKVRDFTDTQYF.